This T cell receptor (beta chain) was retrieved from a study of blood T cell repertoires in COVID-19. Sequenced by immunoSEQ multiplex PCR; TCRdb stores in-frame clones only, minus some. The table shows some 150,000 clones, with approximately 87% occurring only once. With V trimmed by 0 bases and J by 6 bases, 7 bases remained unmatched. Germline CDR1 and CDR2: LNHNV and YYDKDF (reference sequence). The CDR3 consists of 16 residues. The receptor was isolated from a woman aged 40 to 49 with acute or convalescent COVID-19. The chain is built from TRBV15 and TRBJ2-1, with 8 nucleotides matching TRBD2. The specimen sequenced was peripheral blood. The CDR3 DNA reads as TGTGCCACCAGCAGAGAAAGGGCGGGGGGAATCAATGAGCAGTTCTTC. As protein: CATSRERAGGINEQFF.